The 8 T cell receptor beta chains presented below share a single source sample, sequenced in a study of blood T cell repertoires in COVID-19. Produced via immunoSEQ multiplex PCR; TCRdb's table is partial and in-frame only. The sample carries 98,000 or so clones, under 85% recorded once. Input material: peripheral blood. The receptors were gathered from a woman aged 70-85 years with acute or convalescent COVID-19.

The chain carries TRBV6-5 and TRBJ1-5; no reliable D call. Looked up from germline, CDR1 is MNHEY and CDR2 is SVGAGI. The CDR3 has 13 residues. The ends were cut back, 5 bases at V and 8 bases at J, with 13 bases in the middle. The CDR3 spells CASSRRWREPQHF. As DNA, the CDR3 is TGTGCCAGCAGTCGGCGTTGGAGGGAGCCCCAGCATTTT.

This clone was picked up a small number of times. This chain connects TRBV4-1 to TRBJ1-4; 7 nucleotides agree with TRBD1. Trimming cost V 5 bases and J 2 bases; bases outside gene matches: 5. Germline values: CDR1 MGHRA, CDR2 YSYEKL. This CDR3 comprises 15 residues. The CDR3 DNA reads TGCGCCAGCAGCGCATACAGGGGTACTAATGAAAAACTGTTTTTT. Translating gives CASSAYRGTNEKLFF.

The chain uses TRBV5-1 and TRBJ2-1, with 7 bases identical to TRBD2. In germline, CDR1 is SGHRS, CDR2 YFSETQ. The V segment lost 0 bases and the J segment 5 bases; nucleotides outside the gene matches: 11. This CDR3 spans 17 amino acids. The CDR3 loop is CASSLGFLAGVNNEQFF. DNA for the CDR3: TGCGCCAGCAGCTTGGGTTTTCTCGCGGGAGTCAACAATGAGCAGTTCTTC.

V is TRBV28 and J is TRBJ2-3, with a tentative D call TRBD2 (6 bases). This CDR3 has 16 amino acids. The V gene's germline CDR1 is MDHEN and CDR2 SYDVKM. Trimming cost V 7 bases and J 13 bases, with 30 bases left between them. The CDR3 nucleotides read TGTGCCAGCACTCCTCGGGTGGGACTTGGGGTCTGGAACAAGTATTTT. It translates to CASTPRVGLGVWNKYF. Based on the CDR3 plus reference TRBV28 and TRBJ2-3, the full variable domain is DVKVTQSSRYLVKRTGEKVFLECVQDMDHENMFWYRQDPGLGLRLIYFSYDVKMKEKGDIPEGYSVSREKKERFSLILESASTNQTSMYLCASTPRVGLGVWNKYFGPGTRLTVL.

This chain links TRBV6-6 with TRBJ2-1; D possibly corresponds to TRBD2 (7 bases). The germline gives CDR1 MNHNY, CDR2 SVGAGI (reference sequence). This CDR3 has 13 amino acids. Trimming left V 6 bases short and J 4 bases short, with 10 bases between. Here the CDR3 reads CASRGGPYNEQFF. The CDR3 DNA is TGTGCCAGCAGGGGGGGGCCATACAATGAGCAGTTCTTC.

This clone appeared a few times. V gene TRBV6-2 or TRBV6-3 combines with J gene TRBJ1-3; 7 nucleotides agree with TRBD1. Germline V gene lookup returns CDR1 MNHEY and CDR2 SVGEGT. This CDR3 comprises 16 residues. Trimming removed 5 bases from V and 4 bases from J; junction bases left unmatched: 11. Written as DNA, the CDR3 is TGTGCCAGCAGTCAACGAAAGGGGGCGCCGGGAAACACCATATATTTT. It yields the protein CASSQRKGAPGNTIYF.

DNA of the CDR3: TGTGCCAGCAGCCGGGGACTAGCGGATGAGCAGTTCTTC. Its protein product is CASSRGLADEQFF. The V and J genes are TRBV14 and TRBJ2-1, with 11 nucleotides matching TRBD2. Germline V CDR1 and CDR2: SGHDN, FVKESK. The CDR3 totals 13 residues. J was trimmed by 8 bases and V by 4 bases; bases with no gene match: 1.

The DNA for the CDR3 is TGCGCCAGCAGTGCCCCGGGACTAGCGGGACGGGGCAATGAGCAGTTCTTC. Amino acids: CASSAPGLAGRGNEQFF. The J gene is TRBJ2-1, the V gene TRBV10-2; 13 bases align to TRBD2. The ends lost 4 bases at V and 6 bases at J; junction bases unmatched: 9. CDR3 length: 17 amino acids. In germline, CDR1 is WSHSY, CDR2 SAAADI.